What follows is one T cell receptor (beta chain) and its context. Libraries were prepared by immunoSEQ multiplex PCR; TCRdb keeps only in-frame clonotypes and omits some of them. Here the sample spans approximately 210,000 clones, roughly 82% being singletons. The sample belongs to a study of blood T cell repertoires in COVID-19. Study-wide context: Acute-phase and convalescent COVID-19 samples originated in the United States, Italy and Spain. Sample material is recorded as cDNA or gDNA derived from T cells, B-cell-depleted T cells, or PBMCs.

Sample: PBMCs or T cells enriched from blood (not recorded which). The clonotype was recovered from a man aged 40-55 years who had recovered from COVID-19.

The CDR3 loop reads CASSLGAVGTGELFF. In DNA form, the CDR3 reads TGTGCCAGCAGCTTAGGGGCCGTAGGTACCGGGGAGCTGTTTTTT. The rearrangement links TRBV7-9 to TRBJ2-2; D unclear. Trimming cost V 1 base and J 5 bases, with 11 bases left between them. The germline CDR1 and CDR2 sequences are SEHNR and FQNEAQ (reference sequence). The CDR3 consists of 15 residues.